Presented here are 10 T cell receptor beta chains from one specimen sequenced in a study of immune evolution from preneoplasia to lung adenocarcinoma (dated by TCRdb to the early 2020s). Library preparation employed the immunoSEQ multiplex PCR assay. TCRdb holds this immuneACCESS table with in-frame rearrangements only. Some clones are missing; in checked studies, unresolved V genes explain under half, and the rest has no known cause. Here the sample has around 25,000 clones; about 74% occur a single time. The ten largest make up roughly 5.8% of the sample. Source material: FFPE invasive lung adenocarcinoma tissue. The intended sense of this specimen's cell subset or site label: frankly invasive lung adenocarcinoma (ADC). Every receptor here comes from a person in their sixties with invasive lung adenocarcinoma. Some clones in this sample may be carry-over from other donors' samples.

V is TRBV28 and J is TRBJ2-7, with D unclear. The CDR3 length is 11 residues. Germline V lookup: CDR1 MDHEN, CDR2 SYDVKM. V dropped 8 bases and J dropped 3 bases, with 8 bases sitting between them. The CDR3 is CASGHGYEQYF. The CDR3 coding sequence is TGTGCCAGCGGTCACGGCTACGAGCAGTACTTC. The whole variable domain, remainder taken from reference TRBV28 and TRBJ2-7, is DVKVTQSSRYLVKRTGEKVFLECVQDMDHENMFWYRQDPGLGLRLIYFSYDVKMKEKGDIPEGYSVSREKKERFSLILESASTNQTSMYLCASGHGYEQYFGPGTRLTVT.

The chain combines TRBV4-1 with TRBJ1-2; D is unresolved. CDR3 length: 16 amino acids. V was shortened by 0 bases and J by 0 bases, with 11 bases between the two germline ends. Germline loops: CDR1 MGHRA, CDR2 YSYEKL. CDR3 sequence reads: CASSQDRRPPNYGYTF. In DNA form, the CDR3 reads TGCGCCAGCAGCCAAGACAGGCGGCCTCCTAACTATGGCTACACCTTC.

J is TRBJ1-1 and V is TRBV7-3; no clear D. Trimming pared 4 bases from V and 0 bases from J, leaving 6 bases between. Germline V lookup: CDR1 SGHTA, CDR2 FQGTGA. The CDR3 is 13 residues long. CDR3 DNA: TGTGCCAGCAGCTCCTCAGTGAACACTGAAGCTTTCTTT. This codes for CASSSSVNTEAFF. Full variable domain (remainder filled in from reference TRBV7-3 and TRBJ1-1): GAGVSQTPSNKVTEKGKYVELRCDPISGHTALYWYRQSLGQGPEFLIYFQGTGAADDSGLPNDRFFAVRPEGSVSTLKIQRTERGDSAVYLCASSSSVNTEAFFGQGTRLTVV.

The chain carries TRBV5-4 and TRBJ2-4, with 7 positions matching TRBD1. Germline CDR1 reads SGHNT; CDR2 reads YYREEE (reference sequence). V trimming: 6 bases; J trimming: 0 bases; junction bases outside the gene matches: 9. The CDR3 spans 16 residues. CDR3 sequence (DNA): TGTGCCAGCAAACCCGACAGGGCTGAAGCCAAAAACATTCAGTACTTC. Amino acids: CASKPDRAEAKNIQYF.

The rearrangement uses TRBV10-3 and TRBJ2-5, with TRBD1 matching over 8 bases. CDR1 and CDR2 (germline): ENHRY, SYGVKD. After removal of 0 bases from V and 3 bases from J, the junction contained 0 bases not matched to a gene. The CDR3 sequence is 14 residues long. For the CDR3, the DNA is TGTGCCATCAGTGAGTCGACAGGGGAAGAGACCCAGTACTTC. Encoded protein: CAISESTGEETQYF.

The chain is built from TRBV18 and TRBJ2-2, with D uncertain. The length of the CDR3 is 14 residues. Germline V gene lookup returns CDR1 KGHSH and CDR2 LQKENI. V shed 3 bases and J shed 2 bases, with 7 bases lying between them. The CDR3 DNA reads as TGTGCCAGCTCACCGGGTCGTAACACCGGGGAGCTGTTTTTT. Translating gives CASSPGRNTGELFF. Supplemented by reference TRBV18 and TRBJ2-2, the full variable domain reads NAGVMQNPRHLVRRRGQEARLRCSPMKGHSHVYWYRQLPEEGLKFMVYLQKENIIDESGMPKERFSAEFPKEGPSILRIQQVVRGDSAAYFCASSPGRNTGELFFGEGSRLTVL.

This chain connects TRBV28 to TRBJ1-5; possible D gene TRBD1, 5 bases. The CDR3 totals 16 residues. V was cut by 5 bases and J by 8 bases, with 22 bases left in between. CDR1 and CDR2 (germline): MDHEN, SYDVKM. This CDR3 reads CASSTRYSMVREPQHF. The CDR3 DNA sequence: TGTGCCAGCAGTACCAGATACTCGATGGTCAGGGAGCCCCAGCATTTT.

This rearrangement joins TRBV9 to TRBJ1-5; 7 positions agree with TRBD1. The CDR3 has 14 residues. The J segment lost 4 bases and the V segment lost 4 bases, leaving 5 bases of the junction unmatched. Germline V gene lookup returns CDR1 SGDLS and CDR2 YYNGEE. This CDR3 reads CASSTGAQNQPQHF. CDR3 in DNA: TGTGCCAGCAGCACAGGGGCTCAAAATCAGCCCCAGCATTTT.

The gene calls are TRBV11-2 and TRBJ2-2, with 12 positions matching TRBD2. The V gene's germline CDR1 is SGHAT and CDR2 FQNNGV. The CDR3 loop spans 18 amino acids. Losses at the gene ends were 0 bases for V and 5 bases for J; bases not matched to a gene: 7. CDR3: CASSLDRLAGVRTGELFF. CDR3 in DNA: TGTGCCAGCAGCTTAGATCGACTAGCGGGAGTTCGGACCGGGGAGCTGTTTTTT. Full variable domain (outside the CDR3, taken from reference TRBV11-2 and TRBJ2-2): EAGVAQSPRYKIIEKRQSVAFWCNPISGHATLYWYQQILGQGPKLLIQFQNNGVVDDSQLPKDRFSAERLKGVDSTLKIQPAKLEDSAVYLCASSLDRLAGVRTGELFFGEGSRLTVL.

Here the CDR3 DNA reads TGTGCTAGTGGTACCGGACAGGGGAATATGGGTTACAATGAGCAGTTCTTC. This sequence encodes CASGTGQGNMGYNEQFF. V gene TRBV12-5 combines with J gene TRBJ2-1, with 9 bases matching TRBD1. The ends lost 5 bases at V and 4 bases at J; junction bases unmatched: 12. This CDR3 region has 17 residues. CDR1 LGHNT and CDR2 FRNRAP come from the germline V gene.